The present TCR beta chain was sequenced within a study of T cell changes during pregnancy in multiple sclerosis. Measured with immunoSEQ multiplex PCR; TCRdb has only the in-frame clones, and not every one. The sample contains roughly 99,000 clones, 92% of which appear only once. The CDR3 length is 14 residues. V lost 4 bases and J 9 bases, leaving 16 bases between the germline ends. The V gene's germline CDR1 is GTSNPN and CDR2 SVGIG (reference sequence). The sequences come from peripheral blood, collected after pregnancy. The rearrangement joins TRBV30 to TRBJ1-6; a possible D gene is TRBD1 (5 bases). This TCR was sampled from a female donor in good health, enrolled as a control in a pregnancy study. The CDR3 coding sequence is TGTGCCTGGACGGACACACCGAATGGTTCACCCCTCCACTTT. Protein: CAWTDTPNGSPLHF.